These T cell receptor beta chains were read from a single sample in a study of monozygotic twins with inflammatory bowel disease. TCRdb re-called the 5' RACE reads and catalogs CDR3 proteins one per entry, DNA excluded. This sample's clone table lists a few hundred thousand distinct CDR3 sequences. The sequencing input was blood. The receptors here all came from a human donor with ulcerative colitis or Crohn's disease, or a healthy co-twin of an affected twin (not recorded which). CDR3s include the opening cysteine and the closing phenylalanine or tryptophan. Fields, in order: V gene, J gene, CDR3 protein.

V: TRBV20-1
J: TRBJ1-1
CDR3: CSASSPRTGANTEAFF

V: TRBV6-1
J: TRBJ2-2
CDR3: CASSEFGSTNTGELFF

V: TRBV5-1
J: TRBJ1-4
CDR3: CASSYWSGEGEKLFF

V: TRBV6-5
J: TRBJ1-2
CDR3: CASSYVSGGVVDGYTF

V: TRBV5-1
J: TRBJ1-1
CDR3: CASSRTGPKQNTEAFF

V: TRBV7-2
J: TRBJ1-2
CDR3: CASSFPTGPNYGYTF

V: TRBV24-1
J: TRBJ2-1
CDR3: CATSDFPDRYNEQFF

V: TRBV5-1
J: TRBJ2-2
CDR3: CASSAKAGGPMDTGELFF

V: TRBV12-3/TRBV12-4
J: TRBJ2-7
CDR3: CAGSLRSYEQYF

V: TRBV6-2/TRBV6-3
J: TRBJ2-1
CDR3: CASSYKAGTGSINEQFF

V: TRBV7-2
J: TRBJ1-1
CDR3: CASSRTGQNTEAFF

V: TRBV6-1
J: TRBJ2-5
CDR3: CASQSGGTYQETQYF

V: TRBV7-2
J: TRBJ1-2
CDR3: CASSLVGTASNYGYTF

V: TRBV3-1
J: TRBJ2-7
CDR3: CASSQDGRRAYEQYF

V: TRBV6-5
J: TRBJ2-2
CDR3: CASRDYSSGELFF

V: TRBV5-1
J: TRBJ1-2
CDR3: CASSLDGAYNYGYTF

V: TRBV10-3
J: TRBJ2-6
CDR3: CAISESMSGANVLTF

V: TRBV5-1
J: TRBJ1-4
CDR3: CASSREPGTEKLFF

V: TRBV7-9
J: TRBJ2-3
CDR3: CASSLRDGGSTDTQYF

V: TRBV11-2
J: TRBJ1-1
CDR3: CASSLILWEWNTEAFF

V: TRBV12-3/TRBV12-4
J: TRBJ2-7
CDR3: CASSLGFYEQYF

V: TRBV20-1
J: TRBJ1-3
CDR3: CSARDSAKGSGNTIYF

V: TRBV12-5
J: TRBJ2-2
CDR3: CASGLVRLISGGWTGELFF

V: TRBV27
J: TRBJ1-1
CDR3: CASGYEGANTEAFF

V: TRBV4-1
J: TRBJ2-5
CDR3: CASSRSGGSYQETQYF

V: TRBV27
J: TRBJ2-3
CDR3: CATEDLTDTQYF

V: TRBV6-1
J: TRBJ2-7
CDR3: CASSEFLGGTSYYEQYF

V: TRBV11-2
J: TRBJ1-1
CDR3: CASSLILGGGGKGNTEAFF

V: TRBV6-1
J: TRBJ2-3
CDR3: CASSAQHLGGGTQYF

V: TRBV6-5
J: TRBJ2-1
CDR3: CASSYYRGGYNEQFF

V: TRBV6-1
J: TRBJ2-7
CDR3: CASRKDRNSYEQYF

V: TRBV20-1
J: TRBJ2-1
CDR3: CSAHPAVGQFF

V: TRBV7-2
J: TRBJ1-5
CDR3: CASSSVQGNQPQHF

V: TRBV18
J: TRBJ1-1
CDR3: CASSQLDSGNTEAFF

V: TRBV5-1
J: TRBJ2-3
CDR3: CASNPGTTDTQYF

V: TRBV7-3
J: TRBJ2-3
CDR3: CASTFGAGDTQYF

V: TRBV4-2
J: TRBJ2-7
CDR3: CASSQALVAGGYYEQYF

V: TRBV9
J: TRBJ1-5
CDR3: CANAGGGAYNQPQHF

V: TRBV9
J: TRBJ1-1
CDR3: CASSRQSQGERAFF

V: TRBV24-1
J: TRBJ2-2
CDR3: CATSDSAPQTRSGELFF

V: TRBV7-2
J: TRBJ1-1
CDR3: CASSWWGEGEAFF

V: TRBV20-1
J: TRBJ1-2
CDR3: CSACLQGNGYTF

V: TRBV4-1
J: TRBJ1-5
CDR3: CASSQANQPQHF

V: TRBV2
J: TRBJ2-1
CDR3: CASSEWGTSNEQFF

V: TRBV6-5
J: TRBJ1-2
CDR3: CASSKDRDHGYTF

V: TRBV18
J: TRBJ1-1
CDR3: CASSPSEEAFF

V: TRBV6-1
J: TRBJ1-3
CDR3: CASSEVTDFSGNTIYF

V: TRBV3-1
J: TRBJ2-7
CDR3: CASGQIAEQYF

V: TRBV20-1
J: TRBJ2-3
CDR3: CSAQAGVAGGVTQYF

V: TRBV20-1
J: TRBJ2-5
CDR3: CSASRDRGLKTQYF

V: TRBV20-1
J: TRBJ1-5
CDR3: CSALNLWQQGLVSHQPQHF

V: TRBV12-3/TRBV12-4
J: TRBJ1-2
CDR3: CASSLSVVGGFYGYTF

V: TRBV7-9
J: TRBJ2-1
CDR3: CASRSPSGGAQNEQFF

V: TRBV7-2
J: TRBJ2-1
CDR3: CASSTRQSNEQFF

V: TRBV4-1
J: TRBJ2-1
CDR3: CASSQDWTRVYNEQFF

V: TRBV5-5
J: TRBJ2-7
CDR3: CASSLGTQSSYEQYF

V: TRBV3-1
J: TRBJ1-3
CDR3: CASTPKGHKDTIYF